What follows are 6 T cell receptor beta chains derived from one specimen sequenced in a study of blood T cell repertoires in COVID-19. Method: immunoSEQ multiplex PCR; TCRdb's copy keeps in-frame clones and lacks some. The sample lists about 230,000 clones; approximately 82% were seen once. Sequenced input: peripheral blood. The receptor set was obtained from a man older than 75 with acute or convalescent COVID-19.

This clone was detected once. The rearrangement uses TRBV7-8 and TRBJ1-2, with 9 bases fitting TRBD1. V lost 3 bases and J lost 3; bases outside the gene matches: 5. Germline CDR1 SGHVS, CDR2 FQNEAQ. CDR3 length: 15 residues. CDR3 in DNA: TGTGCCAGCAGCTTCGGACAGGGGATATACTATGGCTACACCTTC. Protein: CASSFGQGIYYGYTF.

This rearrangement joins TRBV6-6 to TRBJ1-1; D is perhaps TRBD1 (5 bases). This CDR3 is 16 amino acids long. Trimming cost V 6 bases and J 3 bases, with 20 bases left between them. CDR1 is MNHNY and CDR2 is SVGAGI in the germline V gene (reference sequence). DNA for the CDR3: TGTGCCAGCAGAACCCCCGCCAGGGTTGGGGACACTGAAGCTTTCTTT. This translates into CASRTPARVGDTEAFF.

The V gene is TRBV7-8, the J gene TRBJ2-7, with TRBD2 as a possible D gene (6 bases). The CDR3 is made up of 15 amino acids. Germline V lookup: CDR1 SGHVS, CDR2 FQNEAQ. V lost 5 bases and J lost 0, with 14 bases in between. This CDR3 is CASSRPAGSSYEQYF. In nucleotides, the CDR3 is TGTGCCAGCAGCCGGCCGGCGGGGAGCTCCTACGAGCAGTACTTC. The full variable domain, rest sourced from reference TRBV7-8 and TRBJ2-7, is GAGVSQSPRYKVAKRGQDVALRCDPISGHVSLFWYQQALGQGPEFLTYFQNEAQLDKSGLPSDRFFAERPEGSVSTLKIQRTQQEDSAVYLCASSRPAGSSYEQYFGPGTRLTVT.

J is TRBJ2-1 and V is TRBV27; 13 bases fit TRBD2. Unmatched junction bases numbered 11, after V lost 6 bases and J lost 12 bases. The CDR3 is made up of 15 amino acids. The germline gives CDR1 MNHEY, CDR2 SMNVEV (reference sequence). CDR3 coding DNA: TGTGCCAGCAGCGAGGGACTAGCGGGAATTGCAGGGCAGTTCTTC. Its protein is CASSEGLAGIAGQFF.

The chain is built from TRBV27 and TRBJ2-7; D possibly corresponds to TRBD2 (6 bases). Germline V gene data show CDR1 as MNHEY and CDR2 as SMNVEV (reference sequence). The V gene lost 8 bases and the J gene lost 0 bases, with 14 bases spanning the gap. The CDR3 is 14 residues long. The CDR3 loop reads CASSYGGSSYEQYF. CDR3 sequence (DNA): TGTGCCAGCTCCTACGGGGGAAGCTCCTACGAGCAGTACTTC.

V gene TRBV3-1 (or the pseudogene TRBV3-2) combines with J gene TRBJ1-5; D ambiguous. Germline-derived CDR1 and CDR2 are LGHDT and YNNKEL (reference sequence). This CDR3 is built from 13 residues. Trimming removed 1 base from V and 7 bases from J, with 8 bases in between. The CDR3 nucleotides are TGTGCCAGCAGCCAAGGAGGTGTGCAGCCCCAGCATTTT. As protein: CASSQGGVQPQHF.